What follows is one T cell receptor beta chain and its context. Its antigen remains unidentified. The data were taken from a study of Graves' ophthalmopathy and Graves' hyperthyroidism. Clinical symptoms, serum thyroxine, TRAb, thyroid ultrasound and orbital computed tomography determined diagnosis. The authors amplified TCR beta CDR3 regions, and they did so from RNA transcripts for repertoire sequencing. An opening RT-PCR round employed HTBI primers and preceded a second-round multiplex PCR. TCRdb used MiXCR to reprocess the multiplex PCR reads, holding one entry per CDR3 protein. The table has 680,000 or so distinct CDR3 sequences, approximately 22% seen once. Study-wide findings and caveats: In separating ophthalmopathy from stable hyperthyroidism, a 13-signature model achieved 87.88% sensitivity and about 80% specificity.

Sequencing input: peripheral blood. The sequence derives from a woman younger than 30 with stable Graves' hyperthyroidism. Some clones in this sample may be carry-over from other donors' samples.

The CDR3 DNA reads as TGTGCCAGCAGCGGGAGACAGGGGGCAAGGTTGAACACTGAAGCTTTCTTT. It yields the protein CASSGRQGARLNTEAFF. The V gene is TRBV6-1, the J gene TRBJ1-1; 10 bases fit TRBD1. With 6 bases clipped from V and 0 bases from J, the junction kept 10 bases outside the gene matches. Germline-derived CDR1 and CDR2 are MNHNS and SASEGT. This CDR3 has 17 residues.